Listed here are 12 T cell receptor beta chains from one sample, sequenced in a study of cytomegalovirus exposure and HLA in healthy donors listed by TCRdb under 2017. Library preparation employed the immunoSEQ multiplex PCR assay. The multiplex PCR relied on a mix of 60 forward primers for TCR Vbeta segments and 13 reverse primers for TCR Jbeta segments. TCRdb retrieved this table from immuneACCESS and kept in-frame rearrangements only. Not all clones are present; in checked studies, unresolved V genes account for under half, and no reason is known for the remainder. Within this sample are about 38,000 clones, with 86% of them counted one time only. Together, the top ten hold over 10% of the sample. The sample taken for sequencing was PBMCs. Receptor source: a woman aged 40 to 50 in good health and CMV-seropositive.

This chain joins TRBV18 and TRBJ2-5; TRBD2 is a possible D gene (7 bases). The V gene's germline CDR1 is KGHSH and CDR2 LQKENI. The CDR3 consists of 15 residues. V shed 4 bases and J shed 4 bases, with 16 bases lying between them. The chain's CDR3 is CASSRRPGGPETQYF. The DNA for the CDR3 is TGTGCCAGCTCACGTCGGCCGGGGGGCCCAGAGACCCAGTACTTC. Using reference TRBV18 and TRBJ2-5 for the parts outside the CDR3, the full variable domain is NAGVMQNPRHLVRRRGQEARLRCSPMKGHSHVYWYRQLPEEGLKFMVYLQKENIIDESGMPKERFSAEFPKEGPSILRIQQVVRGDSAAYFCASSRRPGGPETQYFGPGTRLLVL.

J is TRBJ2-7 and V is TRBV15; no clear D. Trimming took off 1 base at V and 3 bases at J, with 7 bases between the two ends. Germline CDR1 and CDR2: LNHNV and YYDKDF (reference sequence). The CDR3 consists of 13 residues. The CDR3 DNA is TGTGCCACCAGCAGAGGTATATTCTACGAGCAGTACTTC. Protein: CATSRGIFYEQYF.

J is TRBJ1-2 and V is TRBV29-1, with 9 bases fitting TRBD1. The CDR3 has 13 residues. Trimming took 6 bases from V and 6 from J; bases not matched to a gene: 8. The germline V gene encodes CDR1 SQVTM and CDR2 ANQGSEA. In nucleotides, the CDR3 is TGCAGCGTCCCCGGACAGGGGTTAAATGGCTACACCTTC. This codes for CSVPGQGLNGYTF.

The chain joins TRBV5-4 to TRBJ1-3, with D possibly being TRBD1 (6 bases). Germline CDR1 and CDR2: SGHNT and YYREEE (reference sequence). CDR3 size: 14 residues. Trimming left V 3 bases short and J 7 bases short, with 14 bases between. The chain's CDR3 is CASSSRDTRNTIYF. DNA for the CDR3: TGTGCCAGCAGCTCTAGGGACACCCGGAACACCATATATTTT.

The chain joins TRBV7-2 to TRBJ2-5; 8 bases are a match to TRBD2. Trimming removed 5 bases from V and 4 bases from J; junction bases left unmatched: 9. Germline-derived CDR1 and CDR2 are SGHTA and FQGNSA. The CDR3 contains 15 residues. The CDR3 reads CASSGLAGGGETQYF. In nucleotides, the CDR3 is TGTGCCAGCAGCGGTCTAGCGGGCGGGGGAGAGACCCAGTACTTC.

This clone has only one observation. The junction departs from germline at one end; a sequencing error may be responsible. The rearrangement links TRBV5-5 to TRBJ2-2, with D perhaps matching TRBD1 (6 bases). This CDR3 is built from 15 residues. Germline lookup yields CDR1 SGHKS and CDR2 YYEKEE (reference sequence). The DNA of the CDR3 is TGTGCCAGCGGCTTCACAGGGTTGAACACCGGGGAGCTGTTTTTT. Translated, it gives CASGFTGLNTGELFF.

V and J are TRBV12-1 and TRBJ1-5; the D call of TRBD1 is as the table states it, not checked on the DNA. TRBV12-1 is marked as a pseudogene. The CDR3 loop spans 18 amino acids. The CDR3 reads CASSRPETGDDSNQPQHF. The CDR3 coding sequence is TGTGCCAGCAGCCGCCCCGAGACAGGGGATGATAGCAATCAGCCCCAGCATTTT.

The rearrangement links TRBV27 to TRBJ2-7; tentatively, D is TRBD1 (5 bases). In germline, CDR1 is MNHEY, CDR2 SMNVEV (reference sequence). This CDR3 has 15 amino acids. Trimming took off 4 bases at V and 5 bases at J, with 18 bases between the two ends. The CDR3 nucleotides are TGTGCCAGCAGTTCTCACAAAACTACAGGCAACGAGCAGTACTTC. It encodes CASSSHKTTGNEQYF.

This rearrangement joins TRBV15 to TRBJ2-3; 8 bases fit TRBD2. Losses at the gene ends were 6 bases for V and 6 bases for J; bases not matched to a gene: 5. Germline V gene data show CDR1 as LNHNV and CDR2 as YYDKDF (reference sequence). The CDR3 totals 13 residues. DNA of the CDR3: TGTGCCACCAGATCGGGGGGGCCCGATACGCAGTATTTT. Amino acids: CATRSGGPDTQYF.

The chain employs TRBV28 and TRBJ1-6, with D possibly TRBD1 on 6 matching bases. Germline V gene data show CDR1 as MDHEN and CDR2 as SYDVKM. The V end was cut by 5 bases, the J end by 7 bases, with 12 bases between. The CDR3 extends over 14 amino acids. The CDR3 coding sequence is TGTGCCAGCAGTACACAGGGTTTGAATTCACCCCTCCACTTT. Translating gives CASSTQGLNSPLHF. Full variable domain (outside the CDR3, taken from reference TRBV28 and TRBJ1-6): DVKVTQSSRYLVKRTGEKVFLECVQDMDHENMFWYRQDPGLGLRLIYFSYDVKMKEKGDIPEGYSVSREKKERFSLILESASTNQTSMYLCASSTQGLNSPLHFGNGTRLTVT.

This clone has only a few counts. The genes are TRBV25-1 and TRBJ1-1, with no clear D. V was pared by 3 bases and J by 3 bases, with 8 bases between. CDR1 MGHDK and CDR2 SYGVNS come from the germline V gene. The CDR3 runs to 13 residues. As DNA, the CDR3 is TGTGCCAGCAGTGACTTACTGCACACTGAAGCTTTCTTT. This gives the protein CASSDLLHTEAFF.

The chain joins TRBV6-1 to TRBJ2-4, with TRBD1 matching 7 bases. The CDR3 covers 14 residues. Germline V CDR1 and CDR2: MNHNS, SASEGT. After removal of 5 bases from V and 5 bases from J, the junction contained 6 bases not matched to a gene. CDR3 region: CASSSTGTENIQYF. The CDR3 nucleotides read TGTGCCAGCAGTTCCACCGGGACAGAAAACATTCAGTACTTC.